Listed here are 7 T cell receptor beta chains from one sample, sequenced in a study of blood T cell repertoires in COVID-19 (dated by TCRdb to about 2020). Library preparation was by the immunoSEQ multiplex PCR assay. As stored in TCRdb, this immuneACCESS dataset retains in-frame rearrangements with V and J assigned. A fraction of the clones does not appear; measured against another copy, unresolved V genes explain less than half of the discrepancy, and the remainder lacks a known reason. Within this sample are about 74,000 clones, with roughly three quarters of them counted one time only. The ten largest make up roughly 15% of the sample. Input material: peripheral blood. These receptors were collected from a man between 65 and 80 years old with active or convalescent COVID-19.

This rearrangement joins TRBV19 to TRBJ1-1; 7 bases are a match to TRBD1. The germline V gene encodes CDR1 LNHDA and CDR2 SQIVND (reference sequence). The V segment lost 8 bases and the J segment 4 bases; nucleotides outside the gene matches: 13. CDR3 length: 15 residues. Here the CDR3 reads CASQNGQARSTEAFF. CDR3 DNA: TGTGCCAGTCAAAATGGACAGGCCAGGAGCACTGAAGCTTTCTTT. Combining the CDR3 with reference TRBV19 and TRBJ1-1 gives the whole variable domain DGGITQSPKYLFRKEGQNVTLSCEQNLNHDAMYWYRQDPGQGLRLIYYSQIVNDFQKGDIAEGYSVSREKKESFPLTVTSAQKNPTAFYLCASQNGQARSTEAFFGQGTRLTVV.

This clone showed up just once. The chain recombines TRBV18 with TRBJ1-5, with D hard to call. Germline lookup yields CDR1 KGHSH and CDR2 LQKENI. This CDR3 contains 13 residues. The V and J ends lost 3 bases and 5 bases respectively, with 8 bases between them. The CDR3 coding sequence is TGTGCCAGCTCACCTACTCCCGATCAGCCCCAGCATTTT. Amino acid sequence: CASSPTPDQPQHF.

This chain links TRBV6-2 or TRBV6-3 with TRBJ2-5; D uncertain. Germline V gene lookup returns CDR1 MNHEY and CDR2 SVGEGT. Trimming removed 3 bases from V and 4 bases from J, with 6 bases in between. The CDR3 runs 12 residues. The CDR3 reads CASSYAVETQYF. The CDR3 nucleotides are TGTGCCAGCAGTTATGCGGTAGAGACCCAGTACTTC.

A few counts support this clone. V and J are TRBV4-1 and TRBJ1-6; D gene uncertain. The germline CDR1 and CDR2 sequences are MGHRA and YSYEKL. The CDR3 contains 18 residues. V lost 1 base, J lost 0 bases, and 13 bases lay in between. The CDR3 here is CASSQVVSRSSYNSPLHF. The CDR3 DNA sequence: TGCGCCAGCAGCCAAGTTGTATCGAGAAGCTCCTATAATTCACCCCTCCACTTT.

The chain uses TRBV21-1 and TRBJ2-1; the table's TRBD2 call for D was not verified on the DNA. TRBV21-1 is listed as a pseudogene. CDR3 length equals 17 residues. CDR3 region: CASSKGEGAGHYNEQFF. DNA for the CDR3: TGTGCCAGCAGCAAAGGAGAAGGAGCGGGGCATTACAATGAGCAGTTCTTC.

This chain uses TRBV5-4 with TRBJ1-2; 10 positions agree with TRBD1. This CDR3 has 16 amino acids. Germline V gene lookup returns CDR1 SGHNT and CDR2 YYREEE (reference sequence). The V and J ends lost 4 bases and 8 bases, in that order; junction bases with no gene match: 14. CDR3 in amino acids: CASSHGTGASEEGYTF. CDR3 sequence (DNA): TGTGCCAGCAGCCACGGGACAGGGGCCTCGGAGGAGGGCTACACCTTC. Full variable domain (missing parts from reference TRBV5-4 and TRBJ1-2): ETGVTQSPTHLIKTRGQQVTLRCSSQSGHNTVSWYQQALGQGPQFIFQYYREEENGRGNFPPRFSGLQFPNYSSELNVNALELDDSALYLCASSHGTGASEEGYTFGSGTRLTVV.

The rearrangement uses TRBV5-4 and TRBJ1-3; D is possibly TRBD1 (6 bases). The CDR3 runs to 15 residues. Trimming stripped 0 bases from V and 0 bases from J, with 7 bases between. Germline V gives CDR1 SGHNT, CDR2 YYREEE (reference sequence). This CDR3 is CASSLDRVSGNTIYF. In DNA, the CDR3 is TGTGCCAGCAGCTTGGACAGGGTCTCTGGAAACACCATATATTTT. Filled out from reference TRBV5-4 and TRBJ1-3, the complete variable domain reads ETGVTQSPTHLIKTRGQQVTLRCSSQSGHNTVSWYQQALGQGPQFIFQYYREEENGRGNFPPRFSGLQFPNYSSELNVNALELDDSALYLCASSLDRVSGNTIYFGEGSWLTVV.